The 11 T cell receptor beta chains below come from one sample, sequenced in a study of shared clonotypes between healthy human individuals. Repertoires were generated with immunoSEQ multiplex PCR, while TCRdb's copy carries only in-frame clones and drops some. The data contain approximately 1.4 million clones, 98% of them seen just once; the ten biggest clones take up roughly 0.42%. Sequencing was performed on naive CD4+ T cells sorted from blood. Subset described: CD45RA+ positively selected. These receptors came from a man younger than 40 in good health.

This clone has only one observation. The chain carries TRBV4-1 and TRBJ2-7, with 10 bases fitting TRBD2. The CDR3 totals 15 residues. V lost 3 bases and J lost 4; bases outside the gene matches: 6. Germline values: CDR1 MGHRA, CDR2 YSYEKL. CDR3: CASSHPTSGRYEQYF. CDR3 coding DNA: TGCGCCAGCAGCCACCCGACTAGCGGGCGATACGAGCAGTACTTC.

The table lists this clone with a count of one. The gene calls are TRBV30 and TRBJ1-2; maybe TRBD1 (6 bases). Trimming took 0 bases from V and 4 from J, leaving 15 bases between them. Per germline, CDR1 GTSNPN and CDR2 SVGIG (reference sequence). This CDR3 comprises 15 residues. The CDR3 DNA reads as TGTGCCTGGAGTGTCGTGGACAGATCCTTCTATGGCTACACCTTC. Protein: CAWSVVDRSFYGYTF.

The chain links TRBV5-4 to TRBJ1-4, with TRBD1 identical over 8 bases. CDR3 size: 15 residues. V trimming: 0 bases; J trimming: 2 bases; junction bases outside the gene matches: 0. The V gene's germline CDR1 is SGHNT and CDR2 YYREEE (reference sequence). CDR3 residues: CASSLGTGTNEKLFF. The DNA for the CDR3 is TGTGCCAGCAGCTTGGGGACAGGGACTAATGAAAAACTGTTTTTT. Filled out from reference TRBV5-4 and TRBJ1-4, the complete variable domain reads ETGVTQSPTHLIKTRGQQVTLRCSSQSGHNTVSWYQQALGQGPQFIFQYYREEENGRGNFPPRFSGLQFPNYSSELNVNALELDDSALYLCASSLGTGTNEKLFFGSGTQLSVL.

The rearrangement joins TRBV9 to TRBJ1-1; D not resolved. V gave up 4 bases and J gave up 2 bases, with 12 bases separating them. The CDR3 is made up of 14 amino acids. Looked up from germline, CDR1 is SGDLS and CDR2 is YYNGEE. The CDR3 sequence is CASSLRIDNTEAFF. CDR3 sequence (DNA): TGTGCCAGCAGCCTCCGTATCGATAACACTGAAGCTTTCTTT.

The J gene is TRBJ1-1, the V gene TRBV6-5, with D possibly being TRBD1 (5 bases). Trimming cost V 10 bases and J 0 bases, with 12 bases left between them. Per germline, CDR1 MNHEY and CDR2 SVGAGI. The CDR3 is 13 residues long. CDR3 nucleotide sequence: TGTGCCACCAGGACACAGTTGAACACTGAAGCTTTCTTT. Residues: CATRTQLNTEAFF.

The chain carries TRBV4-3 and TRBJ2-1; D not resolved. V lost 0 bases and J lost 0, with 12 bases in between. The germline CDR1 and CDR2 sequences are LGHNA and YSLEER. CDR3 length: 17 amino acids. CDR3 sequence: CASSQDPASYSYNEQFF. The CDR3 DNA is TGCGCCAGCAGCCAAGATCCCGCGAGCTACTCCTACAATGAGCAGTTCTTC.

The chain has TRBV4-1 and TRBJ1-2, with a possible D match to TRBD1 (6 bases). Trimming stripped 0 bases from V and 4 bases from J, with 9 bases between. CDR3 length: 14 amino acids. Germline V gives CDR1 MGHRA, CDR2 YSYEKL. CDR3: CASSQDQGIYGYTF. The CDR3 DNA reads as TGCGCCAGCAGCCAAGATCAGGGGATCTATGGCTACACCTTC.

Points on this clone: This CDR3 is also generated by other DNA sequences in the sample. The rearrangement joins TRBV7-9 to TRBJ1-2; maybe TRBD1 (5 bases). CDR1 SEHNR and CDR2 FQNEAQ come from the germline V gene (reference sequence). V was pared by 1 base and J by 0 bases, with 9 bases between. The CDR3 contains 15 residues. This CDR3 is CASSLGAGPNYGYTF. The CDR3 DNA reads as TGTGCCAGCAGCTTAGGGGCGGGGCCTAACTATGGCTACACCTTC.

This sequence joins TRBV6-5 and TRBJ2-7; 7 bases agree with TRBD1. Per germline, CDR1 MNHEY and CDR2 SVGAGI. The V gene end was trimmed by 6 bases and the J gene end by 6 bases; junction bases not matched to a gene: 11. The CDR3 sequence is 14 residues long. This CDR3 reads CASSLDRVRGEQYF. The CDR3 coding sequence is TGTGCCAGCAGCCTCGACAGGGTGAGGGGCGAGCAGTACTTC.

With regard to this clone: Other DNA sequences within the sample encode an identical CDR3. The CDR3 sequence: CASSPRTSGSSYNEQFF. CDR3 in DNA: TGTGCCAGCAGCCCCCGGACTAGCGGATCCTCCTACAATGAGCAGTTCTTC. The chain joins TRBV9 to TRBJ2-1; TRBD2 agrees at 10 bases. The CDR3 length is 17 residues. Germline V CDR1 and CDR2: SGDLS, YYNGEE. Losses at the gene ends were 4 bases for V and 0 bases for J; bases not matched to a gene: 7.

The chain links TRBV15 to TRBJ2-7; D gene unclear. From germline, CDR1 is LNHNV and CDR2 YYDKDF (reference sequence). V was clipped by 3 bases and J by 0 bases, with 6 bases between them. CDR3 length equals 13 residues. The CDR3 protein is CATSSGPSYEQYF. The CDR3 region has the DNA TGTGCCACCAGCAGCGGGCCCTCCTACGAGCAGTACTTC.